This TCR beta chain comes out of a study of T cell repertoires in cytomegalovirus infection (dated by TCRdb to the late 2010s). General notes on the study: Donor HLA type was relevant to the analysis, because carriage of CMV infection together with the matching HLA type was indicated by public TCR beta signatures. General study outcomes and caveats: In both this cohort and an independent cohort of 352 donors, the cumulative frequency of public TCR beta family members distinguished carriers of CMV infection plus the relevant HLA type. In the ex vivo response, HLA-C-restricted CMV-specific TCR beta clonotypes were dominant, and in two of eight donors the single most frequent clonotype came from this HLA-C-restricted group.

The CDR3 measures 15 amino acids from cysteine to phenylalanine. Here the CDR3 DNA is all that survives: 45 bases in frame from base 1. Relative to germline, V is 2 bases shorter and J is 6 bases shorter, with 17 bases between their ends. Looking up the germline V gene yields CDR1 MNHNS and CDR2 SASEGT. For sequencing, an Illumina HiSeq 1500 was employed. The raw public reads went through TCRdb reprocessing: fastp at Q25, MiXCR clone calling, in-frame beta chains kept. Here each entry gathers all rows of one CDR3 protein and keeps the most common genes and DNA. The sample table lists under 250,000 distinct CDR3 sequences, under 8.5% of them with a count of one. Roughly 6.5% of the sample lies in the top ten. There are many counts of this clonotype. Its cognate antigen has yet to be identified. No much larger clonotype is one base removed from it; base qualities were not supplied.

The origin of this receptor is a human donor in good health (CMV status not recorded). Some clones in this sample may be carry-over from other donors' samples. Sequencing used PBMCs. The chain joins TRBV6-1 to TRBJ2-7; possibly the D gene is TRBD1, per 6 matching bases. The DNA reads TGTGCCAGCAGTGAAAGGGGCAGGGGATCGATCGAGCAGTACTTC. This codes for CASSERGRGSIEQYF.